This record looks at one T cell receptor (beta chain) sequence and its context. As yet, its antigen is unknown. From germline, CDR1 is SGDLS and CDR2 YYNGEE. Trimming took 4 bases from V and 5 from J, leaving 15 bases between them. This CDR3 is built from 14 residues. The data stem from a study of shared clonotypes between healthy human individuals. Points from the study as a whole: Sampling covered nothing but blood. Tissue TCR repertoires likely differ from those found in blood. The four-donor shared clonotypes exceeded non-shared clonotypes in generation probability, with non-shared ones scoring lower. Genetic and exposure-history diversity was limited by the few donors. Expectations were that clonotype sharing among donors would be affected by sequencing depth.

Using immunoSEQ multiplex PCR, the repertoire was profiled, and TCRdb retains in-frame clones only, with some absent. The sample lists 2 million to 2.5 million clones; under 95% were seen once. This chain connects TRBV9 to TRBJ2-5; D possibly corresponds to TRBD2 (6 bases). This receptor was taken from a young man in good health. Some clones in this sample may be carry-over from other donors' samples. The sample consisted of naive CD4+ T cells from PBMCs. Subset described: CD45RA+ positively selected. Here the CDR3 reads CASSRSGGRETQYF. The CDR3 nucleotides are TGTGCCAGCAGCCGTAGCGGAGGACGCGAGACCCAGTACTTC.